The 17 T cell receptor beta chains below come from one sample, sequenced in a study of T cell responses to AZD1222 COVID-19 vaccine. Assay: immunoSEQ multiplex PCR; the TCRdb copy retains only in-frame clones and omits some. The sample lists about 140,000 clones, approximately 83% occurring once. Sample: peripheral blood, taken on day 0 of AZD1222 vaccination. These receptors were taken from an adult in good health.

The chain couples TRBV18 to TRBJ1-2; no clear D. V lost 1 base to trimming and J lost 8 bases, with 11 bases between them. This CDR3 is built from 13 residues. CDR1 and CDR2 from the germline V gene are KGHSH and LQKENI. The CDR3 DNA is TGTGCCAGCTCACCACTCGAAAAGACCGGCTACACCTTC. It yields the protein CASSPLEKTGYTF.

This chain joins TRBV6-5 and TRBJ2-5; D may be TRBD1 (5 bases). CDR3 size: 15 residues. CDR1 and CDR2 from the germline V gene are MNHEY and SVGAGI. With 6 bases removed from V and 2 bases from J, the gap between germline ends came to 16 bases. Written as DNA, the CDR3 is TGTGCCAGCAGCTTAACATCAGGGCTACAAGAGACCCAGTACTTC. The encoded protein is CASSLTSGLQETQYF.

This clone was detected only a few times. V usage is TRBV7-9 and J usage is TRBJ1-5; D possibly corresponds to TRBD1 (5 bases). From germline, CDR1 is SEHNR and CDR2 FQNEAQ (reference sequence). The CDR3 consists of 15 residues. Trimming stripped 5 bases from V and 1 base from J, with 12 bases between. CDR3 DNA: TGTGCCAGCAGCCCCACAGGATTCAGCAATCAGCCCCAGCATTTT. It translates to CASSPTGFSNQPQHF.

The CDR3 region has the DNA TGCGCCAGCAGCTTAGGGGCAGGGGGCAATCAGCCCCAGCATTTT. This encodes CASSLGAGGNQPQHF. This chain connects TRBV5-1 to TRBJ1-5, with TRBD1 as a possible D gene (6 bases). From germline, CDR1 is SGHRS and CDR2 YFSETQ. The CDR3 runs to 15 residues. Trimming removed 2 bases from V and 2 bases from J, with 11 bases in between. Drawing the rest from reference TRBV5-1 and TRBJ1-5, the complete variable domain is KAGVTQTPRYLIKTRGQQVTLSCSPISGHRSVSWYQQTPGQGLQFLFEYFSETQRNKGNFPGRFSGRQFSNSRSEMNVSTLELGDSALYLCASSLGAGGNQPQHFGDGTRLSIL.

Only one count was recorded for this clone. For the CDR3, the DNA is TGTGCCACCAGTGGGCTAGGTAATGAGCAGTTCTTC. Residues: CATSGLGNEQFF. The chain recombines TRBV24-1 with TRBJ2-1; D is undetermined. The CDR3 totals 12 residues. V was trimmed by 5 bases and J by 7 bases, leaving 8 bases between them. Germline values: CDR1 KGHDR, CDR2 SFDVKD.

The chain uses TRBV6-5 and TRBJ2-7, with 7 bases fitting TRBD2. The CDR3 contains 14 residues. The germline V gene encodes CDR1 MNHEY and CDR2 SVGAGI. Germline trimming cut 2 bases from V and 3 bases from J; bases unmatched to any gene: 4. CDR3 protein: CASSYRAGIYEQYF. The CDR3, as DNA: TGTGCCAGCAGTTACAGAGCGGGAATCTACGAGCAGTACTTC.

Regarding this clone: A junction boundary mismatches the germline segment, possibly from a read error. The genes are TRBV6-1 and TRBJ2-7, with D maybe TRBD2 (5 bases). The CDR3 consists of 10 residues. The germline V gene encodes CDR1 MNHNS and CDR2 SASEGT. The DNA of the CDR3 is TGTGCCAGCAGTGAGAGGGAGCCTCTCTTC. The encoded protein is CASSEREPLF.

The chain uses TRBV28 and TRBJ2-1; D is possibly TRBD2 (6 bases). V was clipped by 2 bases and J by 0 bases, with 8 bases between them. The CDR3 length is 15 residues. The germline V gene has CDR1 MDHEN and CDR2 SYDVKM. This CDR3 is CASSLGGSSYNEQFF. The CDR3 DNA is TGTGCCAGCAGTTTAGGGGGGTCCTCCTACAATGAGCAGTTCTTC.

The chain uses TRBV11-3 and TRBJ2-1; 14 bases map to TRBD2. The V gene's germline CDR1 is SGHNT and CDR2 YENEEA. Germline trimming cut 3 bases from V and 9 bases from J; bases unmatched to any gene: 7. The CDR3 loop spans 16 amino acids. Written as DNA, the CDR3 is TGTGCCAGCAGCTTGGCCGGGACTAGCGGGAGAGGTGAGCAGTTCTTC. Translating gives CASSLAGTSGRGEQFF.

The chain employs TRBV5-1 and TRBJ1-2; maybe TRBD1 (6 bases). Germline CDR1 and CDR2: SGHRS and YFSETQ. The ends were cut back, 1 base at V and 8 bases at J, with 18 bases in the middle. This CDR3 is built from 15 residues. CDR3 loop: CASSLQGMGYLGYTF. The CDR3 DNA follows: TGCGCCAGCAGCTTGCAGGGGATGGGTTATCTGGGCTACACCTTC.

The gene calls are TRBV6-4 and TRBJ2-1; D may correspond to TRBD1 or TRBD2 (5 bases each). This CDR3 region has 15 residues. The V and J ends lost 6 bases and 2 bases respectively, with 14 bases between them. Per germline, CDR1 MRHNA and CDR2 SNTAGT. The CDR3 reads CASSLTWGPYNEQFF. CDR3 DNA: TGTGCCAGCAGCCTCACCTGGGGACCCTACAATGAGCAGTTCTTC.

V is TRBV25-1 and J is TRBJ2-3, with 12 bases that match TRBD2. Germline V CDR1 and CDR2: MGHDK, SYGVNS. The CDR3 length is 15 residues. V trimming: 4 bases; J trimming: 4 bases; junction bases outside the gene matches: 3. In DNA, the CDR3 is TGTGCCAGCAGTGTTGCTAGCGGGGGGGCAGATACGCAGTATTTT. As protein: CASSVASGGADTQYF.

V and J are TRBV27 and TRBJ1-2, with TRBD1 as a possible D gene (5 bases). V was clipped by 6 bases and J by 0 bases, with 11 bases between them. Germline V gene sequence: CDR1 MNHEY, CDR2 SMNVEV (reference sequence). The CDR3 has 14 residues. The CDR3 region has the DNA TGTGCCAGCAGACCCACGACAGCTAACTATGGCTACACCTTC. The encoded protein is CASRPTTANYGYTF.

This clone was recorded once. CDR3 in amino acids: CASSSGTGDTQYF. As DNA, the CDR3 is TGTGCCAGCAGTTCCGGGACAGGCGATACGCAGTATTTT. V and J are TRBV27 and TRBJ2-3; 8 nucleotides agree with TRBD1. CDR1 is MNHEY, CDR2 SMNVEV, per germline (reference sequence). This CDR3 comprises 13 residues. With V trimmed by 4 bases and J by 6 bases, 3 bases remained unmatched.

The chain has TRBV24-1 and TRBJ1-4; 9 bases agree with TRBD1. This CDR3 region has 15 residues. Germline CDR1 and CDR2: KGHDR and SFDVKD. The junction had 13 bases not matched to a gene; V was cut back by 10 bases and J by 8 bases. Here the CDR3 reads CATHLRDREGEKLFF. Here the CDR3 DNA reads TGTGCCACGCACCTCCGGGACAGGGAGGGAGAAAAACTGTTTTTT.

The rearrangement joins TRBV5-1 to TRBJ2-7, with D perhaps TRBD1 (5 bases). The CDR3 has 15 residues. V lost 0 bases and J 0 bases, leaving 10 bases between the germline ends. Germline V gene sequence: CDR1 SGHRS, CDR2 YFSETQ. CDR3: CASSLGGADSYEQYF. CDR3 in DNA: TGCGCCAGCAGCTTGGGGGGCGCAGACTCCTACGAGCAGTACTTC.

The rearrangement links TRBV12-3 or TRBV12-4 to TRBJ2-1; no definite D call. The CDR3 loop spans 10 amino acids. V was clipped by 6 bases and J by 7 bases, with 4 bases between them. CDR3 sequence reads: CASRRNEQFF. CDR3 DNA sequence: TGTGCCAGCAGACGGAATGAGCAGTTCTTC.